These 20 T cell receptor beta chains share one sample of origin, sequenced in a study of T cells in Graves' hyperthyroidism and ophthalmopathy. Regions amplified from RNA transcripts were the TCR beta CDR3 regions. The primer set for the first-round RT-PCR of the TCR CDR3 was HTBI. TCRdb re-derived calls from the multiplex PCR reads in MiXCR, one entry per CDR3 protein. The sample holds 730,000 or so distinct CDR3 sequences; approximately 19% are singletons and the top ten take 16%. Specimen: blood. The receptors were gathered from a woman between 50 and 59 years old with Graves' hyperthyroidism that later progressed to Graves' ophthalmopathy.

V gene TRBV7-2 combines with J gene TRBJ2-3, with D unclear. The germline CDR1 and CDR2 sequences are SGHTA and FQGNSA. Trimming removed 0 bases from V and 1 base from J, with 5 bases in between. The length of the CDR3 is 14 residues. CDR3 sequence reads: CASSLAPGTDTQYF. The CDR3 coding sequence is TGTGCCAGCAGCTTAGCTCCGGGCACAGATACGCAGTATTTT.

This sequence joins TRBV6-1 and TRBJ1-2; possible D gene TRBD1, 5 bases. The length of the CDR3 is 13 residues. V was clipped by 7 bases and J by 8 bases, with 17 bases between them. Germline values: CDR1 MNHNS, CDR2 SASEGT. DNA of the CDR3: TGTGCCAGCAACTCGGGGGACCGCTCAGGCTACACCTTC. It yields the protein CASNSGDRSGYTF.

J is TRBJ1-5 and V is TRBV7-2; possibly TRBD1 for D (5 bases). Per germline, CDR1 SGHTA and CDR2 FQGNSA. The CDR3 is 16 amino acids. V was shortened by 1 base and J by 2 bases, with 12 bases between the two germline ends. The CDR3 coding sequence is TGTGCCAGCAGCTTAGTTAGGGGAGACGGCAATCAGCCCCAGCATTTT. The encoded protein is CASSLVRGDGNQPQHF.

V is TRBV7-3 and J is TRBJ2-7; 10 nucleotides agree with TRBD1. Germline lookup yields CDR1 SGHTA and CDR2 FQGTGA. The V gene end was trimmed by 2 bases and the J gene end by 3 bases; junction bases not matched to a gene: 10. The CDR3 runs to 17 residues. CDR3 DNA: TGTGCCAGCAGCTTATCTGCCGGGACAGGGGATTACTACGAGCAGTACTTC. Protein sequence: CASSLSAGTGDYYEQYF.

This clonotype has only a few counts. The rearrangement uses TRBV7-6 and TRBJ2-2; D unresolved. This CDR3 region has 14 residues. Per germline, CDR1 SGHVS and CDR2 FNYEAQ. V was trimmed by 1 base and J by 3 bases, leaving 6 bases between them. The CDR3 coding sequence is TGTGCCAGCAGCTTAGTGGAGTACACCGGGGAGCTGTTTTTT. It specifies CASSLVEYTGELFF.

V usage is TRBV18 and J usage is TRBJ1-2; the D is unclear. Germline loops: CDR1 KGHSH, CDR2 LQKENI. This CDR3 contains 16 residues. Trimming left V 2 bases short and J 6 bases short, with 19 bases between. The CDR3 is CASSPRPDAGVDGYTF. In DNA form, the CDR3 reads TGTGCCAGCTCACCAAGGCCGGACGCGGGAGTCGATGGCTACACCTTC.

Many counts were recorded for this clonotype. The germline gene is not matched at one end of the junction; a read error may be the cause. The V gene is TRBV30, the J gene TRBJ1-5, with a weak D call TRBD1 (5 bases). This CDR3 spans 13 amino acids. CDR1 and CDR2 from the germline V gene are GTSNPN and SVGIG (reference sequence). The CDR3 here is CAWSRQGNEPQHF. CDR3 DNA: TGTGCCTGGAGTCGCCAGGGCAATGAGCCCCAGCATTTT.

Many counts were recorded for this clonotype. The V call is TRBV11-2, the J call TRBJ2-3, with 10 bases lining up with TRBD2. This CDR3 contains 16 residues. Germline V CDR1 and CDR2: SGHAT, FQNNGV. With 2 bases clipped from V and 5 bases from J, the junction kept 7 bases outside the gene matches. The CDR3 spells CASSLYVAGGVDTQYF. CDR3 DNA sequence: TGTGCCAGCAGCTTATATGTAGCGGGGGGAGTAGATACGCAGTATTTT.

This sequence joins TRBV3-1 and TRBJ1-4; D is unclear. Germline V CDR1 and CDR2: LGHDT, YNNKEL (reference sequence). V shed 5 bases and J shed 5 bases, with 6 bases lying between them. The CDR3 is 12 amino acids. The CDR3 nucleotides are TGTGCCAGCAGCTCGAGGAATGAAAAACTGTTTTTT. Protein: CASSSRNEKLFF.

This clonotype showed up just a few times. CDR3 nucleotides: TGCAGCGTTGAAGAGGGCACAGATACGCAGTATTTT. Encoded protein: CSVEEGTDTQYF. The chain uses TRBV29-1 and TRBJ2-3; D gene ambiguous. V lost 0 bases and J 1 base, leaving 2 bases between the germline ends. Germline values: CDR1 SQVTM, CDR2 ANQGSEA. CDR3 length: 12 residues.

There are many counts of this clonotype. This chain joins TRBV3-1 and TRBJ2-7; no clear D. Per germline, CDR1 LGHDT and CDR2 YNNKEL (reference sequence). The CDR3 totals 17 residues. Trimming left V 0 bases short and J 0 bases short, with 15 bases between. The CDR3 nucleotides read TGTGCCAGCAGCCAAGAAGGAACCGGTCAGCTCTCCTACGAGCAGTACTTC. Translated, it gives CASSQEGTGQLSYEQYF.

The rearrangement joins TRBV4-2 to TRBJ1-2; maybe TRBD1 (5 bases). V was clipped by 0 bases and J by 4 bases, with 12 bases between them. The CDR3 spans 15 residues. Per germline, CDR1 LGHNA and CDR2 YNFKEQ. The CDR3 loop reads CASSQESRGAYGYTF. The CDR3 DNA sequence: TGTGCCAGCAGCCAAGAGAGTAGGGGTGCCTATGGCTACACCTTC.

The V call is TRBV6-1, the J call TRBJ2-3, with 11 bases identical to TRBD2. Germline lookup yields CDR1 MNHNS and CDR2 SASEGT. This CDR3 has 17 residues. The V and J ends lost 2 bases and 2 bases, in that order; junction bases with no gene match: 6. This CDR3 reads CASSELAGGPITDTQYF. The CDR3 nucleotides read TGTGCCAGCAGTGAACTAGCGGGGGGTCCAATCACAGATACGCAGTATTTT.

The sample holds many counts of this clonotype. The DNA of the CDR3 is TGTGCCAGCAGTGTCGGCGGGGTAACATCAGATACGCAGTATTTT. Amino acids: CASSVGGVTSDTQYF. V gene TRBV2 combines with J gene TRBJ2-3, with a tentative D call TRBD2 (6 bases). CDR3 length equals 15 residues. Trimming pared 4 bases from V and 4 bases from J, leaving 15 bases between. Germline-derived CDR1 and CDR2 are SNHLY and FYNNEI.

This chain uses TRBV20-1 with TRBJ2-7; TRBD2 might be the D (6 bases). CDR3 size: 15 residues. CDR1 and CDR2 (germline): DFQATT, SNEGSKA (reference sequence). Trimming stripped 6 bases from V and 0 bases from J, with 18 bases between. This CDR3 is CSATPGTPSSYEQYF. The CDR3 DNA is TGCAGTGCAACCCCCGGGACTCCGAGCTCCTACGAGCAGTACTTC.

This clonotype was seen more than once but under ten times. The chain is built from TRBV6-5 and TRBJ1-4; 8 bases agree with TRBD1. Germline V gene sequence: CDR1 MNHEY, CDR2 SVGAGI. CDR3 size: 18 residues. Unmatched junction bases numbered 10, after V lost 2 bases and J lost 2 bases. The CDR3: CASSYDSGGGSTNEKLFF. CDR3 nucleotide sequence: TGTGCCAGCAGTTACGACTCAGGGGGCGGTTCGACTAATGAAAAACTGTTTTTT.

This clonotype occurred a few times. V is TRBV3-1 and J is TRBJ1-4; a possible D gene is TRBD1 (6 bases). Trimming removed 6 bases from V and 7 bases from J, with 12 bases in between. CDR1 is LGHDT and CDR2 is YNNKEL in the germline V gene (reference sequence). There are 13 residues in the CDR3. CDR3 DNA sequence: TGTGCCAGCAGGTCGGGGGGCTCTGAAAAACTGTTTTTT. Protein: CASRSGGSEKLFF.

CDR3 loop: CASSETNRLNQPQHF. In nucleotides, the CDR3 is TGTGCCAGCAGTGAAACTAACCGACTCAATCAGCCCCAGCATTTT. This chain connects TRBV2 to TRBJ1-5, with D uncertain. Germline values: CDR1 SNHLY, CDR2 FYNNEI. With 2 bases removed from V and 3 bases from J, the gap between germline ends came to 11 bases. The CDR3 spans 15 residues.

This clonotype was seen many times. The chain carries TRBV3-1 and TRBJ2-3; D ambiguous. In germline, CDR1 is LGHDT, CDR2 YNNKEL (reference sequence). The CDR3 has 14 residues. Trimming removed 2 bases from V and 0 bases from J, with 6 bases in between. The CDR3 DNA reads TGTGCCAGCAGCCAACAATACAGCACAGATACGCAGTATTTT. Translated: CASSQQYSTDTQYF.

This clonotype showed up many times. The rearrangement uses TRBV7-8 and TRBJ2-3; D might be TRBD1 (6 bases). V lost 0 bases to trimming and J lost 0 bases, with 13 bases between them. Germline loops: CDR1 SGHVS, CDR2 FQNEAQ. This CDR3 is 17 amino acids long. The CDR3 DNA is TGTGCCAGCAGCTTAGCGACAGGAGCTCTCAGCACAGATACGCAGTATTTT. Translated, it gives CASSLATGALSTDTQYF.